This T cell receptor (beta chain) was sequenced in a study of CD8+ T cells in alopecia areata. cDNA reverse transcribed from extracted RNA served as the sequencing template. Profiling relied on immunoSEQ multiplex PCR, and the TCRdb table lists in-frame clones only, not all of them. The data show over 250,000 clones, with none appearing a single time. Scientists pooled cutaneous lymph node cells and sorted them on CD4, CD8alpha, NKG2D, NKG2ACE and other markers. The CDR3 contains 14 residues. Germline CDR1 FNHDT, CDR2 SITEND (reference sequence). This clone was seen a handful of times. Gene labels here are mouse ones. The CDR3 end falls 4 residues outside the read, so it is completed with the germline J gene.

This rearrangement joins TRBV19 to TRBJ2-5; TRBD1 matches at 9 bases. The receptor comes from a C3H/HeJ mouse with alopecia areata. The MHC haplotype of this mouse line is H2-k. Sequenced input: CD4+ T cells sorted from a lymph node. The CDR3 bases that were read are TGTGCCAGCAGTACGGGACAGGGTGGGGAC. Translating it yields CASSTGQGGD. The entire CDR3 sequence reads CASSTGQGGDTQYF. Supplemented by reference TRBV19 and TRBJ2-5, the full variable domain reads GGIITQTPKFLIGQEGQKLTLKCQQNFNHDTMYWYRQDSGKGLRLIYYSITENDLQKGDLSEGYDASREKKSSFSLTVTSAQKNEMAVFLCASSTGQGGDTQYFGPGTRLLVL.